This entry features one T cell receptor beta chain sequence. Treatment given: some 20 received Ad26.COV2.S at low or high dose, single or two shots; 5 received placebo; per-sample allocation not given. Day 63 after the first vaccine or placebo injection was the time point for sampling. The sample comes from a study of Ad26.COV2.S vaccination and SARS-CoV-2 variants. CDR3 length: 14 amino acids. Trimming left V 5 bases short and J 3 bases short, with 8 bases between. The germline V gene encodes CDR1 SGHTA and CDR2 FQGNSA. Only in-frame clones appear in the TCRdb table, and some are missing; sequencing was by immunoSEQ multiplex PCR. The sample records 350,000 to 450,000 clones, over 80% being singletons.

This TCR was sampled from a person aged 18-65 years who received the Ad26.COV2.S COVID-19 vaccine or a placebo. This chain links TRBV7-2 with TRBJ1-6, with no clear D. The sequences come from peripheral blood, collected in a trial of Ad26.COV2.S vaccine versus placebo. The CDR3 DNA sequence: TGTGCCAGCAGCATCGCGCTCTATAATTCACCCCTCCACTTT. It is translated as CASSIALYNSPLHF. The complete variable domain, with remaining parts taken from reference TRBV7-2 and TRBJ1-6, reads GAGVSQSPSNKVTEKGKDVELRCDPISGHTALYWYRQSLGQGLEFLIYFQGNSAPDKSGLPSDRFSAERTGGSVSTLTIQRTQQEDSAVYLCASSIALYNSPLHFGNGTRLTVT.